Shown below are 14 T cell receptor beta chains from a single sample sequenced in a study of radiotherapy plus CTLA-4 blockade in lung cancer (dated by TCRdb to between 2018 and 2020). The protocol used for the library was the immunoSEQ multiplex PCR assay. TCRdb mirrors the immuneACCESS table, restricted to in-frame sequences. Some clones are absent from its copies; in checked studies, under half trace to an unresolved V gene, and the reason for the others is unknown. The sample table holds approximately 85,000 clones, of which around 88% were seen once. Just over 2% of the sample belongs to the ten largest clones. The specimen was peripheral blood, collected from a patient treated with radiotherapy plus ipilimumab. The source is a human donor with non-small cell lung cancer who had a partial response to radiotherapy plus ipilimumab.

The count of this clone is one. The rearrangement links TRBV6-5 to TRBJ1-2; D not certain. The CDR3 is made up of 13 amino acids. Germline V gene lookup returns CDR1 MNHEY and CDR2 SVGAGI. The V end was cut by 2 bases, the J end by 7 bases, with 11 bases between. CDR3 DNA: TGTGCCAGCAGTTACGTGTGGGCTGGTGGCTACACCTTC. This codes for CASSYVWAGGYTF.

With regard to this clone: Additional DNA sequences in this sample encode the identical CDR3. This chain joins TRBV28 and TRBJ2-3; TRBD2 matches at 7 bases. The J segment lost 4 bases and the V segment lost 7 bases, leaving 5 bases of the junction unmatched. CDR1 MDHEN and CDR2 SYDVKM come from the germline V gene. This CDR3 spans 13 amino acids. CDR3 protein: CASTLGGADTQYF. The CDR3 nucleotides read TGTGCCAGCACCTTGGGAGGGGCAGATACGCAGTATTTT.

The chain is built from TRBV6-1 and TRBJ1-2, with D maybe TRBD1 (5 bases). V was shortened by 5 bases and J by 6 bases, with 19 bases between the two germline ends. This CDR3 contains 15 residues. Germline V lookup: CDR1 MNHNS, CDR2 SASEGT. CDR3 sequence reads: CASSLRGQTGDGYTF. CDR3 sequence (DNA): TGTGCCAGCAGTCTCCGGGGCCAGACGGGGGATGGCTACACCTTC.

The chain links TRBV4-3 to TRBJ1-1; 9 bases are a match to TRBD1. J lost 3 bases, V lost 4 bases, and 6 bases had no gene match. This CDR3 is 15 amino acids long. CDR1 is LGHNA and CDR2 is YSLEER in the germline V gene. The CDR3 region has the DNA TGCGCCAGCAGCCTCATGGGACAGGGTGACACTGAAGCTTTCTTT. It specifies CASSLMGQGDTEAFF.

The V and J genes are TRBV6-5 and TRBJ1-2; the match to TRBD1 covers 7 bases. V gave up 0 bases and J gave up 6 bases; unmatched junction bases: 4. Looked up from germline, CDR1 is MNHEY and CDR2 is SVGAGI. The CDR3 covers 14 residues. CDR3 nucleotide sequence: TGTGCCAGCAGTTACTCGACAGGGTTCCATGGCTACACCTTC. Translating gives CASSYSTGFHGYTF.

This clone has just a few counts. V and J are TRBV11-1 and TRBJ2-1, with TRBD2 identical over 8 bases. Germline V gives CDR1 SGHAT, CDR2 FQDESV (reference sequence). The junction had 8 bases not matched to a gene; V was cut back by 4 bases and J by 3 bases. This CDR3 has 16 amino acids. CDR3 in DNA: TGTGCCAGCAGCTACGATTTTGCGGGGGGCTACAATGAGCAGTTCTTC. Translation gives CASSYDFAGGYNEQFF.

This clone was recorded a few times. CDR3 in DNA: TGTGCCATCAGGGCGAGGAATGAGCAGTTCTTC. Amino acids: CAIRARNEQFF. This rearrangement joins TRBV10-3 to TRBJ2-1; D is ambiguous. Germline V gene data show CDR1 as ENHRY and CDR2 as SYGVKD. Trimming took off 6 bases at V and 7 bases at J, with 7 bases between the two ends. The CDR3 is 11 amino acids.

This clone was counted between two and nine times. The J gene is TRBJ1-5, the V gene TRBV28; TRBD1 might be the D (5 bases). The V gene lost 6 bases and the J gene lost 3 bases, with 9 bases spanning the gap. The CDR3 is made up of 13 amino acids. Germline assignment: CDR1 MDHEN and CDR2 SYDVKM. The CDR3 loop is CASRGHDNQPQHF. In nucleotides, the CDR3 is TGTGCCAGCAGAGGACATGACAATCAGCCCCAGCATTTT.

The gene calls are TRBV7-3 and TRBJ2-1; 16 nucleotides match TRBD2. The ends lost 5 bases at V and 9 bases at J; junction bases unmatched: 4. The CDR3 sequence is 15 residues long. From germline, CDR1 is SGHTA and CDR2 FQGTGA. CDR3 residues: CASSPGTSGRVEQFF. The DNA of the CDR3 is TGTGCCAGCAGCCCCGGGACTAGCGGGAGGGTTGAGCAGTTCTTC. Supplemented by reference TRBV7-3 and TRBJ2-1, the full variable domain reads GAGVSQTPSNKVTEKGKYVELRCDPISGHTALYWYRQSLGQGPEFLIYFQGTGAADDSGLPNDRFFAVRPEGSVSTLKIQRTERGDSAVYLCASSPGTSGRVEQFFGPGTRLTVL.

This clone has more than one count but fewer than ten. This chain joins TRBV4-3 and TRBJ1-1; a weak D match, TRBD1 (5 bases). In germline, CDR1 is LGHNA, CDR2 YSLEER. V dropped 6 bases and J dropped 0 bases, with 8 bases sitting between them. CDR3 length: 13 residues. The CDR3 coding sequence is TGCGCCAGCAGTTACAGGTTGAACACTGAAGCTTTCTTT. Protein sequence: CASSYRLNTEAFF.

Note on this clone: Other DNA sequences in this specimen translate into the identical CDR3. This chain joins TRBV19 and TRBJ2-5; TRBD1 aligns across 7 bases. J lost 2 bases, V lost 5 bases, and 5 bases had no gene match. Germline CDR1 LNHDA, CDR2 SQIVND (reference sequence). CDR3 length: 14 amino acids. The CDR3 coding sequence is TGTGCCAGTAGTCGGGACAGCGCGCAAGAGACCCAGTACTTC. The encoded protein is CASSRDSAQETQYF.

The chain has TRBV19 and TRBJ2-1; 9 bases line up with TRBD2. V lost 7 bases, J lost 0 bases, and 4 bases stayed unmatched. Germline values: CDR1 LNHDA, CDR2 SQIVND (reference sequence). The CDR3 has 15 residues. The CDR3 sequence: CASTLSGSSYNEQFF. In DNA form, the CDR3 reads TGTGCCAGTACCCTTAGCGGGAGCTCCTACAATGAGCAGTTCTTC.

The V call is TRBV7-8, the J call TRBJ2-1; 7 nucleotides match TRBD1. The CDR3 contains 13 residues. Unmatched junction bases numbered 7, after V lost 6 bases and J lost 8 bases. Germline CDR1 reads SGHVS; CDR2 reads FQNEAQ. As DNA, the CDR3 is TGTGCCAGCAGTCGAGACAGGGTCGATGAGCAGTTCTTC. Amino acids: CASSRDRVDEQFF.

The DNA of the CDR3 is TGTGCCAGCAGACCTAGCGGGAGGGCCGTGTCAGATACGCAGTATTTT. Translation: CASRPSGRAVSDTQYF. This chain uses TRBV6-6 with TRBJ2-3; 12 positions agree with TRBD2. Germline values: CDR1 MNHNY, CDR2 SVGAGI (reference sequence). J lost 4 bases, V lost 6 bases, and 8 bases had no gene match. The CDR3 runs 16 residues.